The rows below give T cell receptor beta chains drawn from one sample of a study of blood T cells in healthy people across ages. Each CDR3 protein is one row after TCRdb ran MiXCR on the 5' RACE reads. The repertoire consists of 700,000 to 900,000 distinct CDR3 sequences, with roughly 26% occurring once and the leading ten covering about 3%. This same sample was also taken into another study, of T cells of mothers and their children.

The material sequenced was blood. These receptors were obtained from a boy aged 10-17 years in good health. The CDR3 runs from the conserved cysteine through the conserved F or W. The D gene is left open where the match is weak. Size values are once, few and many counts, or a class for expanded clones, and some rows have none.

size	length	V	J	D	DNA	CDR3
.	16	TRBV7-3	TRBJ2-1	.	TGTGCCAGCAGCTTAAGGGGGACCAGGGGTTACAATGAGCAGTTCTTC	CASSLRGTRGYNEQFF
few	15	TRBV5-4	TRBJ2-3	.	TGTGCCAGCAGCCCGAGGACCGGCGCCGCAGATACGCAGTATTTT	CASSPRTGAADTQYF
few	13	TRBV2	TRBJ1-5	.	TGTGCCAGCAGGGCAGGTTGGGGTCAGCCCCAGCATTTT	CASRAGWGQPQHF
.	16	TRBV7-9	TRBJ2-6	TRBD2	TGTGCCAGCGTCCGGTCGGGAGGCTCTGGGGCCAACGTCCTGACTTTC	CASVRSGGSGANVLTF
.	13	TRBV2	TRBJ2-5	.	TGTGCCAGCAGTGAAGGGACATCGGAGACCCAGTACTTC	CASSEGTSETQYF
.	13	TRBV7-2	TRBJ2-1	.	TGTGCCAGCAGCCTAGGTAGACTACCTGGGCAGTTCTTC	CASSLGRLPGQFF
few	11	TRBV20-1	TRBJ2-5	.	TGCAGTGCCTACTTCCAAGAGACCCAGTACTTC	CSAYFQETQYF
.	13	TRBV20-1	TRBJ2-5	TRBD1	TGCAGTGCAAAACAGGGGCGGTTGGAGACCCAGTACTTC	CSAKQGRLETQYF
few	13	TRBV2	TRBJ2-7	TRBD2	TGTGCCAGCAGCGCCGGGACTACCTACGAGCAGTACTTC	CASSAGTTYEQYF
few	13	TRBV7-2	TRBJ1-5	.	TGTGCCAGCAGCTTAAACTTATCGCAGCCCCAGCATTTT	CASSLNLSQPQHF
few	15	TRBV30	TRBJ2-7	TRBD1	TGTGCCTGGAGAACGACGGCAGGGGGCCGGTACGAGCAGTACTTC	CAWRTTAGGRYEQYF
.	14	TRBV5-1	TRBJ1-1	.	TGCGCCAGCAGCCCACCTACAGGGAACACTGAAGCTTTCTTT	CASSPPTGNTEAFF
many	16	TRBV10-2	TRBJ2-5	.	TGCGCCAGCAGTGAGTCCGGGACCAGTGGGAGTGGGACCCAGTACTTC	CASSESGTSGSGTQYF
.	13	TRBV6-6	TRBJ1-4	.	TGTGCCAGCAGTTACGAAGGGACCGAAAAACTGTTTTTT	CASSYEGTEKLFF
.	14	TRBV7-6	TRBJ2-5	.	TGTGCCAGCAGGCGATTTGACTCCAAAGAGACCCAGTACTTC	CASRRFDSKETQYF
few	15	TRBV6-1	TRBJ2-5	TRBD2	TGTGCCAGCAACCTCGTCCCTAGCGGACAAGAGACCCAGTACTTC	CASNLVPSGQETQYF
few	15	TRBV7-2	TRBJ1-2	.	TGTGCCAGCAACTTGCGGAGCACGGGGAACTATGGCTACACCTTC	CASNLRSTGNYGYTF
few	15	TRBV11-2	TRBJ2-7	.	TGTGCCAGCAGCTTATCCCAGCTAACCACCTACGAGCAGTACTTC	CASSLSQLTTYEQYF
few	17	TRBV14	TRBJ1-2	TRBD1	TGTGCCAGCAGCCACGGTAGCGGGACAGCAATTAGCTATGGCTACACCTTC	CASSHGSGTAISYGYTF
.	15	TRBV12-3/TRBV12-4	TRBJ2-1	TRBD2	TGTGCCAGCATCCAAGCGGGGGCACACTTTAATGAGCAGTTCTTC	CASIQAGAHFNEQFF
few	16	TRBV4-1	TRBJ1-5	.	TGCGCCAGCAGCCAAGATTCCCTCTGGGGCAATCAGCCCCAGCATTTT	CASSQDSLWGNQPQHF
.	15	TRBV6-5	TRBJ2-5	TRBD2	TGTGCCAGCAGTCACGGTCTAGCGGGGGAAGAGACCCAGTACTTC	CASSHGLAGEETQYF
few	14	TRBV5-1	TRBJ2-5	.	TGCGCCAGCAGCCCGGACGCCTCCCCAGAGACCCAGTACTTC	CASSPDASPETQYF
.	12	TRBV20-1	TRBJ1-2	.	TGCAGTGCTAGAGGACAGGCGTATGGCTACACCTTC	CSARGQAYGYTF
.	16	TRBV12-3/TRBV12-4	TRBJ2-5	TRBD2	TGTGCCAGCAGTTTAGTAGGACTAGCGGGGGGAGAGACCCAGTACTTC	CASSLVGLAGGETQYF
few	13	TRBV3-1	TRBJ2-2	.	TGTGCCAGCAGCCCTCCGTGGGCCGGGGAGCTGTTTTTT	CASSPPWAGELFF
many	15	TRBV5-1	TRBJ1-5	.	TGCGCCAGCAGCTTGGAAGGGCTTAGCAATCAGCCCCAGCATTTT	CASSLEGLSNQPQHF
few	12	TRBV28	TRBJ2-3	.	TGTGCCAGCAGTTTCCCTGGGGATAGTCTGTATTTT	CASSFPGDSLYF
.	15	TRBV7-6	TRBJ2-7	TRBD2	TGTGCCAGCAGCTTAGGAAGCGGGGCACACTACGAGCAGTACTTC	CASSLGSGAHYEQYF
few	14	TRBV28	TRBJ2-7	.	TGTGCCAGCAGTTTAACAGGAGTTGCCTACGAGCAGTACTTC	CASSLTGVAYEQYF
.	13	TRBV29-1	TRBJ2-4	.	TGCAGCGTTGAGTTGGAAGCCAAAAACATTCAGTACTTC	CSVELEAKNIQYF
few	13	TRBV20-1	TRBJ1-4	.	TGCAGTGCACATGACAGGAGTAATGAAAAACTGTTTTTT	CSAHDRSNEKLFF
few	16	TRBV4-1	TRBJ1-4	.	TGCGCCAGCAGCCGGAAATCGACAGACGGAGGAGAAAAACTGTTTTTT	CASSRKSTDGGEKLFF
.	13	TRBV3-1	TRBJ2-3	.	TGTGCCAGCAGCCAAGGGGGTCCAGATACGCAGTATTTT	CASSQGGPDTQYF
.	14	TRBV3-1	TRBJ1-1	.	TGTGCCAGCAGCCAAGACAGGGTTTACACTGAAGCTTTCTTT	CASSQDRVYTEAFF
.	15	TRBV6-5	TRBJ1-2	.	TGTGCCAGCAGCTATGGTCAGGGTGATATCTATGGCTACACCTTC	CASSYGQGDIYGYTF
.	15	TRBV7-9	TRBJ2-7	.	TGTGCCAGCAGCTACCGGGACTGGGCCTCCTACGAGCAGTACTTC	CASSYRDWASYEQYF
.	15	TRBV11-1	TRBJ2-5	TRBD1	TGTGCCAGCAGCTTATGGGACAGCTTTCAAGAGACCCAGTACTTC	CASSLWDSFQETQYF
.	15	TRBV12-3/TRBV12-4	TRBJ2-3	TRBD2	TGTGCCAGCAGTTTAGAGGCTAGCGGGATTGGTACGCAGTATTTT	CASSLEASGIGTQYF
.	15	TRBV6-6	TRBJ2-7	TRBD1	TGTGCCAGCAGTTCTTCTCGGACAGGGTTCAGCGAGCAGTACTTC	CASSSSRTGFSEQYF
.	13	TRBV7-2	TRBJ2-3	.	TGTGCCAGCAGCTTTTCTCGGCAAGATACGCAGTATTTT	CASSFSRQDTQYF
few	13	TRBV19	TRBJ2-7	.	TGTGCCAGTAGTATAAGTTCTTGGGCGGAGCAGTACTTC	CASSISSWAEQYF
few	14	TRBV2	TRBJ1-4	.	TGTGCCAGCACCAGACAGCCAACTAATGAAAAACTGTTTTTT	CASTRQPTNEKLFF
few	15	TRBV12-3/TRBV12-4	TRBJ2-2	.	TGTGCCAGCACCCTAATGGGGTTCAACACCGGGGAGCTGTTTTTT	CASTLMGFNTGELFF
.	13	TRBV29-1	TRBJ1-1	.	TGCAGCGTTGCCCCGGGCATGAACACTGAAGCTTTCTTT	CSVAPGMNTEAFF
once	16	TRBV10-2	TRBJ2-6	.	TGCGCCAGCAGGATTCAACAGGGTAGTGGGGCCAACGTCCTGACTTTC	CASRIQQGSGANVLTF
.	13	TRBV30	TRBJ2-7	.	TGTGCCTGGAGTATCCCCCTAAAGAGCGAGCAGTACTTC	CAWSIPLKSEQYF
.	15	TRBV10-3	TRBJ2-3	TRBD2	TGTGCCATCAGCGCTCTAGCGGGGGCCACAGATACGCAGTATTTT	CAISALAGATDTQYF
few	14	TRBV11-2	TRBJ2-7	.	TGTGCCAGCACCACTCTGGGGGACGGCAACGAGCAGTACTTC	CASTTLGDGNEQYF
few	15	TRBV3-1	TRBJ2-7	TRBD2	TGTGCCAGCAGTGGGACTAGCGGGGGCTCCTACGAGCAGTACTTC	CASSGTSGGSYEQYF
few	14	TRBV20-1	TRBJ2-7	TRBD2	TGCAGTGCTGGGGGAGACGGGGGGGCCCTCGAGCAGTACTTC	CSAGGDGGALEQYF
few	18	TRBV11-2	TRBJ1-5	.	TGTGCCAGCAGCTTAGATCTGGGGCCACAGGGAAGCAATCAGCCCCAGCATTTT	CASSLDLGPQGSNQPQHF
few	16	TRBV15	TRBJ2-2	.	TGTGCCACCAGCTCTCCGGGACGAAGGAACACCGGGGAGCTGTTTTTT	CATSSPGRRNTGELFF
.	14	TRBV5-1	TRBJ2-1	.	TGCGCCAGCAAACATCGCAGGGATGCGGATGAGCAGTTCTTC	CASKHRRDADEQFF
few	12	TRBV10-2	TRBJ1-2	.	TGCGCCAACAGAACCTCTACCTATGGCTACACCTTC	CANRTSTYGYTF
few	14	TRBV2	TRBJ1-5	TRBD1	TGTGCCAGCAGTGACAGGGGGGCCAATCAGCCCCAGCATTTT	CASSDRGANQPQHF